This TCR beta chain was observed in a study of PD-L1 blockade in urothelial cancer (dated by TCRdb to about 2017). For context, the study as a whole: Every patient began therapy in about 2014 and was given atezolizumab 1,200 mg intravenously every 3 weeks. About 90% of the roughly 30 patients were males with bladder-origin urothelial cancer, and about 65% of the roughly 29 reported a prior smoking history. Patients had an ECOG performance status of 0 or 1 and had received between 0 and 3 prior chemotherapy regimens. Blood samples were analyzed at 3 weeks after treatment start (second dose) and at 6 weeks after treatment start. Blood samples gave a median of around 130,000 T cells and 80,000 to 95,000 unique TCRs, with a median clonality of about 0.078. An exploratory multi-omic analysis was conducted of the somatic, immune and clinical correlates of response to PD-L1 blockade with atezolizumab in urothelial cancer. Pretreatment tumor samples, along with matched peripheral blood collected serially before and after atezolizumab treatment, underwent TCR sequencing. Durable clinical benefit was defined as progression-free survival longer than 6 months, and TCR features were also tested against progression-free and overall survival. In the same patients, whole exome sequencing and RNA sequencing of pretreatment tumors were performed in addition to TCR sequencing. About 10 patients reached durable clinical benefit, while 20 to 25 patients did not. Some 30 patients had pretreatment blood TCR-seq, some 25 had at least one posttreatment blood collection, and some 25 had tumor TCR-seq. Results and caveats for the whole study, not just this receptor: Improved progression-free and overall survival was found to be associated with pretreatment peripheral blood TCR clonality below the median. Because the sample size was small (n of about 30) and many of the analyses were exploratory, the results are meant to be hypothesis-generating. Among patients with durable benefit, tumor-associated TCR clones showed greater expansion in peripheral blood 3 weeks after treatment started (n = 22, p = 0.022).

This clone turned up a few times. Its antigen remains undetermined. Base qualities are not recorded, but no much larger clone differs from it by a single base. The cysteine opens and the phenylalanine closes a CDR3 of 16 amino acids. Only CDR3 DNA remains: 48 bases, in frame from the first base. The germline V gene specifies MDHEN as CDR1 and SYDVKM as CDR2. Trimming leaves V shorter by 6 bases and J shorter by 0 bases, with the junction holding 9 bases beyond the gene matches. Each PCR received spiked-in synthetic TCR analog templates so that absolute template abundance could be estimated from read counts. The immunoSEQ assay used bias-controlled V and J gene primers to amplify TCRbeta CDR3 regions from genomic DNA. Rearranged TCRbeta segments were sequenced at approximately 20X coverage. On the study's bioinformatics: Sequencing errors were corrected by clustering and CDR3s were annotated against IMGT to assign V, D and J genes. Downstream analyses used only productive TCRbeta rearrangements and left out out-of-frame or stop-codon sequences. Clonality was calculated as one minus the Shannon entropy normalized by the log of the number of unique productive sequences. Fisher's exact test with Benjamini-Hochberg correction, using a cutoff of adjusted p below 0.01, was how clones that differed between time points or between blood and tumor were identified. TCRdb limited this immuneACCESS table to in-frame rearrangements with V and J called. A share of clones is missing; checked studies link under half to unresolved V genes, and the rest is unexplained. V, J and clone size are taken as reported in that table, and D and trimming were inferred from the DNA itself. This sample is represented by 15,000 to 20,000 clones; roughly 87% of them were singletons. 5.9% of the sample is held by the ten biggest clonotypes.

The cohort included roughly 29 patients with locally advanced or metastatic urothelial carcinoma who were treated at Memorial Sloan Kettering on a trial protocol. Peripheral blood mononuclear cells were collected from each patient pretreatment and during treatment, giving between 1 and 8 total time points per patient. The Qiagen DNeasy Blood extraction kit was used to purify genomic DNA from total PBMCs and from tumor samples. PBMCs were collected pretreatment and during treatment, and were isolated and stored as previously described. The sequences come from PBMCs, collected around atezolizumab (anti-PD-L1) treatment. The chain was built from TRBV28 and TRBJ2-5; 8 central bases correspond to TRBD2. The TCR comes from a man between 50 and 59 years old with urothelial cancer. The CDR3 reads CASRGWLLADQETQYF. DNA sequence: TGTGCCAGCAGAGGTTGGTTACTAGCGGACCAAGAGACCCAGTACTTC.